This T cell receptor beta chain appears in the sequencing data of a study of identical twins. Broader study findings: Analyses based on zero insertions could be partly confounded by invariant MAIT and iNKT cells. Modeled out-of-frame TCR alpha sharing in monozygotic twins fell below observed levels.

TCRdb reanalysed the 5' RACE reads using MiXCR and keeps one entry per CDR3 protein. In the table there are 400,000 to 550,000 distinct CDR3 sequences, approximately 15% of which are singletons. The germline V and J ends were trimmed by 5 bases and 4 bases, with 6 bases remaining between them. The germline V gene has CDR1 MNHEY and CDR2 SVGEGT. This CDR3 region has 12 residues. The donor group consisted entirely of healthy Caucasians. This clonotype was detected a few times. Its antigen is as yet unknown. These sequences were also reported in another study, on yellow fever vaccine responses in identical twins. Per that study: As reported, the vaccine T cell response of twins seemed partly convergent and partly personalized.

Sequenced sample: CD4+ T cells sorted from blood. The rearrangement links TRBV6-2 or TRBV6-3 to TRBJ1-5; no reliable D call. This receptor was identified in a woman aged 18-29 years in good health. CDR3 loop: CASSTSNQPQHF. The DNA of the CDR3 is TGTGCCAGCAGTACCTCGAATCAGCCCCAGCATTTT.